This TCR beta chain was identified in a study of shared clonotypes between healthy human individuals. The unsorted samples took some 90 million PBMCs to get genomic DNA. With respect to this clone: Its antigen is currently unknown.

Study-level results: Limited genetic and exposure-history diversity came from having few donors.

This CDR3 spans 14 amino acids. Trimming shortened V by 3 bases and J by 6 bases, and 14 bases separated the two germline ends. Germline CDR1 is LNHDA and CDR2 is SQIVND (reference sequence). Genomic DNA (from each subset) was split evenly across several immunoSEQ plates. In the study's own analysis: In the immunoSEQ data, sequences were junction-only and lacked quality scores, so filtering differed. Generated by immunoSEQ multiplex PCR, the TCRdb table keeps only in-frame clones and is missing some. V and J calls and clone size come straight from that table; D and trimming were deduced from the DNA. Here the sample spans roughly 500,000 clones, around 80% being singletons.

This chain connects TRBV19 to TRBJ1-1; no definite D call. The specimen was PBMCs. This clonotype was obtained from a middle-aged woman in good health. Some clones in this sample may be carry-over from other donors' samples. CDR3 DNA: TGTGCCAGTAGTATGCGGCACCCGCGTGCTGAAGCTTTCTTT. It codes for CASSMRHPRAEAFF.